A selection of T cell receptor beta chains follows, all from one sample in a study of cytomegalovirus exposure and HLA in healthy donors. Using immunoSEQ multiplex PCR, the repertoire was profiled, and TCRdb retains in-frame clones only, with some absent. Found here are 150,000 or so clones, more than 75% of them singletons; the top ten hold less than 3%. Sequencing was carried out using PBMCs. These receptors originate from a man younger than 30 in good health and CMV-seropositive. Each CDR3 is given with its conserved first and last residue.

V gene: TRBV5-8; CDR3 protein: CASSFYRGTFTEAFF
V gene: TRBV27; CDR3 protein: CASSSTVGVYGYTF
V gene: TRBV18; CDR3 protein: CASSPRGTGELFF
V gene: TRBV4-2; CDR3 protein: CASSPETEKGTDTQYF
V gene: TRBV5-1; CDR3 protein: CASSLVEGRSPLHF
V gene: TRBV11-2; CDR3 protein: CASKNRDRAYEQYF
V gene: TRBV5-1; CDR3 protein: CASSLFQSQGGYEQYF
V gene: TRBV27; CDR3 protein: CASSPTGAGYTF
V gene: TRBV9; CDR3 protein: CASSATDALAGGLYF
V gene: TRBV29-1; CDR3 protein: CSVGDRAGEQYF
V gene: TRBV10-3; CDR3 protein: CAISVWGGREDEQYF
V gene: TRBV25-1; CDR3 protein: CASSPFRGSYGYTF
V gene: TRBV28; CDR3 protein: CASSSPGSNYGYTF
V gene: TRBV5-1; CDR3 protein: CASSLSGARYNEQFF
V gene: TRBV19; CDR3 protein: CASSSRTSGNTDTQYF
V gene: TRBV29-1; CDR3 protein: CSVPLGGASGYTF
V gene: TRBV7-2; CDR3 protein: CASSLDQGGWSGELFF
V gene: TRBV30; CDR3 protein: CAWSGTGTASQPQHF
V gene: TRBV7-8; CDR3 protein: CASSLATARPIEQYF
V gene: TRBV7-9; CDR3 protein: CASSSTAGPDPETQYF
V gene: TRBV28; CDR3 protein: CASSLLRVKSEAFF
V gene: TRBV10-3; CDR3 protein: CAIAELLRGEQYF
V gene: TRBV2; CDR3 protein: CASRFDRGSNQPQHF
V gene: TRBV11-2; CDR3 protein: CASSLGGLGGYTF
V gene: TRBV27; CDR3 protein: CASSLRLAGALTADTQYF
V gene: TRBV28; CDR3 protein: CASSRTRNLIYEQYF
V gene: TRBV2; CDR3 protein: CASPPTSGASYEQYF
V gene: TRBV19; CDR3 protein: CASSSTGHRTEAFF
V gene: TRBV7-2; CDR3 protein: CASSFGAVAAEQFF
V gene: TRBV2; CDR3 protein: CASSGGVETQYF
V gene: TRBV6-6; CDR3 protein: CASTRGAGENEQFF
V gene: TRBV29-1; CDR3 protein: CSVETPTGDIYGYTF
V gene: TRBV10-3; CDR3 protein: CAISESAGNGELFF
V gene: TRBV27; CDR3 protein: CASRGQISTNEKLFF
V gene: TRBV7-9; CDR3 protein: CASSSQGGYTEAFF
V gene: TRBV18; CDR3 protein: CASSPPGGGNYYGYTF
V gene: TRBV5-1; CDR3 protein: CASSFGAGGTDTQYF
V gene: TRBV12-5; CDR3 protein: CASGLDPSSGSYNEQFF
V gene: TRBV15; CDR3 protein: CATSSRDRGNEKLFF
V gene: TRBV4-2; CDR3 protein: CASGRGNEKLFF
V gene: TRBV5-1; CDR3 protein: CATGQGSTDTQYF